The clone carrying this TCR beta chain was recorded only once. In the original workflow: Estimation of nucleated cell counts was performed using reference gene primer amplification. TCRdb's table, derived via immunoSEQ multiplex PCR, lists solely in-frame clones and lacks some. The V and J calls and clone size come from that table; D and trimming were worked out from the DNA. The table has roughly 150,000 clones, just under 85% seen once. The sample is drawn from a study of blood T cell repertoires in COVID-19. Study information: Material from acute and convalescent COVID-19 was sourced from the United States, Italy and Spain.

Enrolment of Seattle patients took place during active infection, and they were followed longitudinally. The CDR3 contains 13 residues. The germline V and J ends were trimmed by 2 bases and 9 bases, with 11 bases remaining between them. CDR1 and CDR2 from the germline V gene are SGHVS and FQNEAQ. The chain carries TRBV7-8 and TRBJ1-5; D is ambiguous. Specimen: peripheral blood. This sequence was found in an elderly woman with COVID-19, enrolled during active disease. Here the CDR3 reads CASSLRGPGPQHF. The CDR3 bases are TGTGCCAGCAGCTTAAGAGGCCCCGGGCCCCAGCATTTT.